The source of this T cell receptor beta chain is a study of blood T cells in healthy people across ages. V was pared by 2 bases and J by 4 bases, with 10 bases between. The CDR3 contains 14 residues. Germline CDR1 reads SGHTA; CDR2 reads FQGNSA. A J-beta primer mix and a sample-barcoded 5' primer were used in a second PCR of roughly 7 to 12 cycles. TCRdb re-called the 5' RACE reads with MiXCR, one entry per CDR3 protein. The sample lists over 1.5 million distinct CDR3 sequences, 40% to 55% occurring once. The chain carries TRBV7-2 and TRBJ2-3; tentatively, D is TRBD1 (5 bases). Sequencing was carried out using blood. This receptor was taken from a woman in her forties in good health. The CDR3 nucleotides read TGTGCCAGCAGCTTAATGCTAGGGGCAGATACGCAGTATTTT. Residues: CASSLMLGADTQYF.